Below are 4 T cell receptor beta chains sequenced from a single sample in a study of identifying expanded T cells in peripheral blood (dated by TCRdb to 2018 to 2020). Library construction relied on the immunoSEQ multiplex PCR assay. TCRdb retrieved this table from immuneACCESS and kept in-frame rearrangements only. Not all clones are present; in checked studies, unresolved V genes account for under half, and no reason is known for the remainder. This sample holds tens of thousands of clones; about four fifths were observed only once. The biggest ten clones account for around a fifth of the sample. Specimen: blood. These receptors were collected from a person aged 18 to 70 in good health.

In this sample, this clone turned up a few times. CDR3: CASSLDPRGNQPQHF. In nucleotides, the CDR3 is TGTGCCAGCAGCTTAGATCCACGGGGAAATCAGCCCCAGCATTTT. The chain couples TRBV11-2 to TRBJ1-5; unclear D gene. The CDR3 is 15 amino acids. Germline V CDR1 and CDR2: SGHAT, FQNNGV. V shed 0 bases and J shed 4 bases, with 10 bases lying between them.

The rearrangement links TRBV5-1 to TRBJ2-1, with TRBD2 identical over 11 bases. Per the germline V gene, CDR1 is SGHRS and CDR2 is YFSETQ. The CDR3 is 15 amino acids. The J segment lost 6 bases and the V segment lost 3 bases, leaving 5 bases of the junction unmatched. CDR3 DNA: TGCGCCAGCAGCTCCCTAGCGGGAGGTGGCAATGAGCAGTTCTTC. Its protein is CASSSLAGGGNEQFF.

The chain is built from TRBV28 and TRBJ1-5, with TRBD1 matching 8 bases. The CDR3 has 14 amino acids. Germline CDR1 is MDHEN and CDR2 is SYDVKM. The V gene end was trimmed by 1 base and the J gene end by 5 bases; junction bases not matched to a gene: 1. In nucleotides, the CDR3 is TGTGCCAGCAGTTTATCAGGGGGCTATCAGCCCCAGCATTTT. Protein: CASSLSGGYQPQHF.

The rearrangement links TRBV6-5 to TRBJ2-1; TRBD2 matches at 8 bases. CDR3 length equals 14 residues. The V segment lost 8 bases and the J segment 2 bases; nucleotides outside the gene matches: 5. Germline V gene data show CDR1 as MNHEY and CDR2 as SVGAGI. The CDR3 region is CASGPGLAYNEQFF. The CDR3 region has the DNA TGTGCCAGCGGCCCGGGACTAGCCTACAATGAGCAGTTCTTC.